Sequencing of this T cell receptor (beta chain) was carried out in a study of blood T cell repertoires in COVID-19. Clones were sequenced by immunoSEQ multiplex PCR, and TCRdb holds only the in-frame ones, with some missing. Of just under 150,000 clones in the sample, around nine tenths were seen once. The receptor was isolated from a human donor in a cohort sampled during active COVID-19. The sequenced sample consisted of peripheral blood.

The CDR3 sequence is CASRGTGFDYGYTF. Written as DNA, the CDR3 is TGTGCCAGCAGGGGGACAGGGTTTGACTATGGCTACACCTTC. The chain is built from TRBV2 and TRBJ1-2, with TRBD1 identical over 9 bases. CDR1 SNHLY and CDR2 FYNNEI come from the germline V gene. The CDR3 sequence is 14 residues long. V gave up 6 bases and J gave up 3 bases; unmatched junction bases: 5.